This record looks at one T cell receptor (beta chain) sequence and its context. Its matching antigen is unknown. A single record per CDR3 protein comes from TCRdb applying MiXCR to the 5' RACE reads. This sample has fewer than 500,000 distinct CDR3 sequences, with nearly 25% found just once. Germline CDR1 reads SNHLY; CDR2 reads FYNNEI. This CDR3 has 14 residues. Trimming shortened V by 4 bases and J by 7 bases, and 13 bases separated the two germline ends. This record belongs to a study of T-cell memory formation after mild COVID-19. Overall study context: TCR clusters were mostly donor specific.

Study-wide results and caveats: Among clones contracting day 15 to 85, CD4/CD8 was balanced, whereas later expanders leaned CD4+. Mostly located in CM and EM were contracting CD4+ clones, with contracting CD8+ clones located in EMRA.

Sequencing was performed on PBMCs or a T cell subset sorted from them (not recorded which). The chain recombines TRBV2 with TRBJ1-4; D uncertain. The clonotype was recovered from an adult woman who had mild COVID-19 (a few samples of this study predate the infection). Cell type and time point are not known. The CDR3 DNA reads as TGTGCCAGCAGTGCGGCTGGAACGGCTGAAAAACTGTTTTTT. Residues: CASSAAGTAEKLFF.